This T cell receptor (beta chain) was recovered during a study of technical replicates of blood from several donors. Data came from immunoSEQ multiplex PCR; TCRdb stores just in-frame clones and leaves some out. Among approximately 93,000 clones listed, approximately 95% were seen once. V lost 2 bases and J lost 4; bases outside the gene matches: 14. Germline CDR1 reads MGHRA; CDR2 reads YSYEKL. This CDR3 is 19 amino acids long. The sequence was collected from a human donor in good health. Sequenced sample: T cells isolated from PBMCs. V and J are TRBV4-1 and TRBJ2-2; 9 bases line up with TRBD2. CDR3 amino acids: CASSQRLAGVRGGTGELFF. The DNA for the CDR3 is TGCGCCAGCAGCCAACGGTTAGCGGGAGTAAGGGGGGGCACCGGGGAGCTGTTTTTT.